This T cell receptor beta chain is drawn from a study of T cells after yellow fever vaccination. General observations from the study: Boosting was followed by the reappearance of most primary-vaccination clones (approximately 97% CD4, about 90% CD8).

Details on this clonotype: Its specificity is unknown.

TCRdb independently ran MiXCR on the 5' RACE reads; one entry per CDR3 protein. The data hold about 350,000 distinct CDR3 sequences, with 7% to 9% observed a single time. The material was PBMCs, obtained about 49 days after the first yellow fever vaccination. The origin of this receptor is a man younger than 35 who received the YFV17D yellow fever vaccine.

The CDR3 loop is CSAREMGQGTEAFF. For the CDR3, the DNA is TGCAGTGCTAGAGAGATGGGACAGGGAACTGAAGCTTTCTTT. The genes are TRBV20-1 and TRBJ1-1, with 9 bases aligning to TRBD1. The CDR3 consists of 14 residues. The V and J ends lost 0 bases and 5 bases, in that order; junction bases with no gene match: 4. In germline, CDR1 is DFQATT, CDR2 SNEGSKA (reference sequence).